Listed below are T cell receptor beta chains from one sample, sequenced in a study of T cells after yellow fever vaccination. TCRdb analysed the 5' RACE reads with MiXCR anew, one entry per CDR3 protein. The table has 620,000 or so distinct CDR3 sequences, 9% to 15% seen once. The material was PBMCs, obtained on the day of the yellow fever booster vaccination. All receptors come from a man in his thirties or forties who received the YFV17D yellow fever vaccine. Both conserved end residues are part of each CDR3. Fields, in order: V gene, J gene, D gene, clone size, CDR3 protein, CDR3 DNA. D genes are given only for firm matches. Only part of the rows carry a size: once, few, many, or a class if the clone is expanded.

V gene: TRBV25-1
J gene: TRBJ1-1
D gene: TRBD1
clone size: few
CDR3 protein: CASSESGQVPMNTEAFF
CDR3 DNA: TGTGCCAGCAGTGAATCGGGACAGGTCCCAATGAACACTGAAGCTTTCTTT

V gene: TRBV10-3
J gene: TRBJ2-1
D gene: TRBD2
clone size: .
CDR3 protein: CAIKERDAYNEQFF
CDR3 DNA: TGTGCCATCAAAGAGCGGGACGCCTACAATGAGCAGTTCTTC

V gene: TRBV5-4
J gene: TRBJ1-6
D gene: .
clone size: few
CDR3 protein: CASSPGGSSYNSPLHF
CDR3 DNA: TGTGCCAGCAGCCCGGGGGGGAGCTCCTATAATTCACCCCTCCACTTT

V gene: TRBV20-1
J gene: TRBJ1-1
D gene: .
clone size: .
CDR3 protein: CSAWIRGIEAFF
CDR3 DNA: TGCAGTGCCTGGATTAGGGGCATTGAAGCTTTCTTT

V gene: TRBV6-2/TRBV6-3
J gene: TRBJ2-3
D gene: .
clone size: few
CDR3 protein: CASIGGPGTDTQYF
CDR3 DNA: TGTGCCAGCATAGGCGGGCCCGGCACAGATACGCAGTATTTT

V gene: TRBV5-1
J gene: TRBJ2-1
D gene: TRBD2
clone size: few
CDR3 protein: CASSLGTSGINEQFF
CDR3 DNA: TGCGCCAGCAGCTTAGGGACTAGCGGGATCAATGAGCAGTTCTTC

V gene: TRBV12-3/TRBV12-4
J gene: TRBJ2-1
D gene: .
clone size: .
CDR3 protein: CASSLLGDTFYNEQFF
CDR3 DNA: TGTGCCAGCAGTTTATTGGGGGACACCTTCTACAATGAGCAGTTCTTC

V gene: TRBV7-2
J gene: TRBJ2-3
D gene: TRBD2
clone size: .
CDR3 protein: CASSSLGSGIYTDTQYF
CDR3 DNA: TGTGCCAGCAGCTCCCTGGGTAGCGGGATATACACAGATACGCAGTATTTT

V gene: TRBV29-1
J gene: TRBJ1-2
D gene: TRBD1
clone size: .
CDR3 protein: CSIVDRGGYTF
CDR3 DNA: TGCAGCATTGTTGACAGGGGTGGCTACACCTTC

V gene: TRBV20-1
J gene: TRBJ1-1
D gene: .
clone size: few
CDR3 protein: CSARGPLMYTEAFF
CDR3 DNA: TGCAGTGCTAGAGGACCCCTTATGTATACTGAAGCTTTCTTT

V gene: TRBV28
J gene: TRBJ2-1
D gene: .
clone size: few
CDR3 protein: CASSSQRLTYNEQFF
CDR3 DNA: TGTGCCAGCAGTTCACAGCGATTGACCTACAATGAGCAGTTCTTC

V gene: TRBV12-3/TRBV12-4
J gene: TRBJ1-4
D gene: TRBD1
clone size: .
CDR3 protein: CASSWGQGMRTNEKLFF
CDR3 DNA: TGTGCCAGCAGCTGGGGACAGGGGATGAGGACTAATGAAAAACTGTTTTTT

V gene: TRBV29-1
J gene: TRBJ2-1
D gene: .
clone size: .
CDR3 protein: CSVDRGDGDEQFF
CDR3 DNA: TGCAGCGTCGACCGAGGGGATGGGGATGAGCAGTTCTTC

V gene: TRBV12-3/TRBV12-4
J gene: TRBJ1-2
D gene: .
clone size: .
CDR3 protein: CAITAGTLNYGYTF
CDR3 DNA: TGTGCCATCACGGCCGGGACTCTTAACTATGGCTACACCTTC

V gene: TRBV6-5
J gene: TRBJ2-1
D gene: .
clone size: .
CDR3 protein: CASSRGRYEQFF
CDR3 DNA: TGTGCCAGCAGTAGGGGACGATATGAGCAGTTCTTC

V gene: TRBV15
J gene: TRBJ2-7
D gene: TRBD1
clone size: few
CDR3 protein: CATSPGQGFHEQYF
CDR3 DNA: TGTGCCACCAGCCCGGGACAGGGGTTCCACGAGCAGTACTTC

V gene: TRBV7-2
J gene: TRBJ2-1
D gene: TRBD2
clone size: few
CDR3 protein: CASSSTPKREFYNEQFF
CDR3 DNA: TGTGCCAGCAGCTCCACCCCAAAGCGGGAGTTCTACAATGAGCAGTTCTTC

V gene: TRBV12-3/TRBV12-4
J gene: TRBJ2-2
D gene: .
clone size: many
CDR3 protein: CATGRNTGELFF
CDR3 DNA: TGTGCCACCGGGCGGAACACCGGGGAGCTGTTTTTT

V gene: TRBV24-1
J gene: TRBJ2-1
D gene: .
clone size: .
CDR3 protein: CATSDSRGRDNEQFF
CDR3 DNA: TGTGCCACCAGTGATTCCCGGGGCAGGGACAATGAGCAGTTCTTC

V gene: TRBV6-1
J gene: TRBJ1-5
D gene: .
clone size: few
CDR3 protein: CASSERSGINQPQHF
CDR3 DNA: TGTGCCAGCAGTGAACGTTCGGGGATCAATCAGCCCCAGCATTTT

V gene: TRBV20-1
J gene: TRBJ2-3
D gene: TRBD2
clone size: .
CDR3 protein: CSARVREVGTDTQYF
CDR3 DNA: TGCAGTGCTAGAGTGCGGGAGGTGGGCACAGATACGCAGTATTTT

V gene: TRBV7-2
J gene: TRBJ2-3
D gene: .
clone size: few
CDR3 protein: CASSLANLASRDTQYF
CDR3 DNA: TGTGCCAGCAGCTTAGCAAACCTAGCGTCCAGGGATACGCAGTATTTT